This entry lists 8 T cell receptor beta chains sequenced from one sample in a study of CD8 T cells in Susac syndrome (dated by TCRdb to about 2019). The library was built by means of the immunoSEQ multiplex PCR assay. RNA was extracted using the RNeasy kit, and roughly 0.5 to 1 microgram was reverse transcribed with random hexamers. TCRdb reanalyzed the raw reads on its own, using fastp at Q25 for trimming and MiXCR for clone calling, and kept in-frame beta chains. A single entry per CDR3 protein holds the most common genes and DNA from its merged rows. For this sample there are under 150,000 distinct CDR3 sequences; about 94% appear just once. The top ten hold about 0.12% of the sample. Sequencing was performed on CD4+ T cells from PBMCs. The receptor set was obtained from a human donor with multiple sclerosis.

Comment on this clonotype: Compared with germline, one end of the junction differs, possibly owing to a read error. The CDR3 loop is CASGASTANTEVFF. DNA of the CDR3: TGTGCCTCTGGAGCATCGACAGCGAACACTGAAGTTTTCTTT. The chain uses TRBV30 and TRBJ1-1; D possibly corresponds to TRBD1 (5 bases). The germline V gene encodes CDR1 GTSNPN and CDR2 SVGIG (reference sequence). The CDR3 consists of 14 residues. Together with reference TRBV30 and TRBJ1-1, the CDR3 gives the full variable domain: SQTIHQWPATLVQPVGSPLSLECTVEGTSNPNLYWYRQAAGRGLQLLFYSVGIGQISSEVPQNLSASRPQDRQFILSSKKLLLSDSGFYLCASGASTANTEVFFGQGTRLTVV.

V gene TRBV5-4 combines with J gene TRBJ2-3, with D uncertain. Trimming left V 0 bases short and J 5 bases short, with 7 bases between. Germline CDR1 is SGHNT and CDR2 is YYREEE (reference sequence). The CDR3 spans 13 residues. The CDR3 loop reads CASSLDRLDTQYF. CDR3 DNA: TGTGCCAGCAGCTTGGACAGACTAGATACGCAGTATTTT.

This chain uses TRBV19 with TRBJ2-7; unclear D gene. Germline V CDR1 and CDR2: LNHDA, SQIVND (reference sequence). This CDR3 has 12 residues. V lost 10 bases and J lost 3, with 13 bases in between. The CDR3 is CATTSSSYEQYF. CDR3 coding DNA: TGTGCCACCACCTCAAGCAGCTACGAGCAGTACTTC.

This chain links TRBV6-5 with TRBJ2-7; D is perhaps TRBD2 (6 bases). V lost 2 bases, J lost 1 base, and 9 bases lay in between. CDR1 and CDR2 (germline): MNHEY, SVGAGI. The CDR3 sequence is 14 residues long. The CDR3, as DNA: TGTGCCAGCAGTTACGGCGGGACTTCCTACGAGCAGTACTTC. The encoded protein is CASSYGGTSYEQYF.

The chain combines TRBV10-2 with TRBJ1-1, with D possibly TRBD1 on 6 matching bases. The CDR3 sequence is 13 residues long. CDR1 is WSHSY, CDR2 SAAADI, per germline. V was pared by 0 bases and J by 7 bases, with 9 bases between. CDR3 sequence: CASSESTGFEAFF. The CDR3 DNA reads TGCGCCAGCAGTGAGTCGACAGGATTTGAAGCTTTCTTT.

This rearrangement joins TRBV7-9 to TRBJ2-5; D gene ambiguous. Per germline, CDR1 SEHNR and CDR2 FQNEAQ (reference sequence). CDR3 length: 14 amino acids. The ends were cut back, 1 base at V and 2 bases at J, with 8 bases in the middle. The CDR3 DNA sequence: TGTGCCAGCAGCTTAGAGGCCAAGCAAGAGACCCAGTACTTC. This translates into CASSLEAKQETQYF.

This chain uses TRBV20-1 with TRBJ2-2; D unresolved. The CDR3 totals 14 residues. Germline V gene data show CDR1 as DFQATT and CDR2 as SNEGSKA (reference sequence). Deletions cut 1 base from V and 6 bases from J, with 12 bases between. The CDR3: CSARAAEHAGELFF. CDR3 coding DNA: TGCAGTGCTAGAGCGGCCGAGCACGCCGGGGAGCTGTTTTTT.

This chain joins TRBV13 and TRBJ2-1, with TRBD2 matching 9 bases. Trimming at V came to 1 base and at J to 9 bases, leaving 13 bases not matched to a gene. The CDR3 consists of 17 residues. CDR1 and CDR2 (germline): PRHDT, FYEKMQ (reference sequence). The CDR3 loop reads CASSLVPAGGPGSEQFF. CDR3 DNA sequence: TGTGCCAGCAGCTTAGTGCCAGCGGGAGGCCCGGGGAGTGAGCAGTTCTTC.